This T cell receptor (beta chain) was identified during a study of T cells after yellow fever vaccination. On the study more broadly: When fractions had low cell numbers, they were prepared with SMART-Seq v4 Ultra Low Input.

The study's findings and limits: A faster peak, day 5 versus 15, was reached by the weaker secondary response. A small proportion of clonotypes was detected in both the CD4 and CD8 compartments.

A word on this clonotype: What it recognizes is unknown.

CDR1 is DFQATT, CDR2 SNEGSKA, per germline (reference sequence). This CDR3 region has 12 residues. Trimming left V 4 bases short and J 3 bases short, with 9 bases between. Production of TCR cDNA was by 5'RACE template switching, which also added a universal primer site and UMIs. TCRdb independently ran MiXCR on the 5' RACE reads; one entry per CDR3 protein. The sample carries 500,000 to 650,000 distinct CDR3 sequences, roughly 13% recorded once. The sample was PBMCs, taken on the day of the yellow fever booster vaccination. The V gene is TRBV20-1, the J gene TRBJ2-5; no clear D. This receptor was taken from a young man who received the YFV17D yellow fever vaccine. The CDR3 reads CSAIGGEETQYF. In DNA, the CDR3 is TGCAGTGCTATTGGTGGAGAAGAGACCCAGTACTTC.